The present entry profiles one T cell receptor beta chain with its context. Its antigen remains unknown. This entry comes from a study of CXCR3-negative and CXCR3-positive naive CD8 T cells. Whole-study context: Per-library TRB read counts averaged about 1.5 +/- 0.3 million, adding up to 130 million to 150 million in total.

Findings and limits, study-wide: Memory CD8+ cells showed much lower diversity, while both naive subsets were comparably high.

Through 5' RACE with UMI labels, the TRB cDNA libraries were prepared. TCRdb reprocessed the 5' RACE reads and keeps a single row for each CDR3 protein, giving no DNA. The table lists approximately 56,000 distinct CDR3 sequences, with 20% to 25% in the top ten. CDR3 length equals 16 residues. This chain links TRBV12-3 or TRBV12-4 with TRBJ2-1; the D call of TRBD2 rests on TCRdb alone, since no DNA is present to check it. Sample: memory CD8+ T cells from blood. The TCR originated in a human donor in good health. Some clones in this sample may be carry-over from other donors' samples. CDR3 sequence: CASSLALGLADNEQFF.